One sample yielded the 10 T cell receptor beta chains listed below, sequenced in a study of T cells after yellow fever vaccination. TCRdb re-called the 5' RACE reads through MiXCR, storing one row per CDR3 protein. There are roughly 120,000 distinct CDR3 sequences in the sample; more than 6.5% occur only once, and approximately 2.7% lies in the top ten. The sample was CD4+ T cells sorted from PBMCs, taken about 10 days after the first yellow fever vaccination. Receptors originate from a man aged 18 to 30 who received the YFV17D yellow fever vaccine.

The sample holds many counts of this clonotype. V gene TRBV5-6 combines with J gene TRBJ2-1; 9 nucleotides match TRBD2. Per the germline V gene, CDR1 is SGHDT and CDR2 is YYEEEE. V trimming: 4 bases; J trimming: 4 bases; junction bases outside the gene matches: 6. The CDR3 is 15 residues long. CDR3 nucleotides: TGTGCCAGCAGCCCAAGACTAGCGGATTACAATGAGCAGTTCTTC. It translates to CASSPRLADYNEQFF.

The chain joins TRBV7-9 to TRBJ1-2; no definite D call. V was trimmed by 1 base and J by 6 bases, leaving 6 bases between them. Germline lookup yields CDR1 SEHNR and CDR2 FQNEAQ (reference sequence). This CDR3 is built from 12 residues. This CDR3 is CASSLEGHGYTF. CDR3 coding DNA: TGTGCCAGCAGCTTAGAGGGCCATGGCTACACCTTC. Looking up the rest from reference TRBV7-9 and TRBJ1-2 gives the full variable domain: DTGVSQNPRHKITKRGQNVTFRCDPISEHNRLYWYRQTLGQGPEFLTYFQNEAQLEKSRLLSDRFSAERPKGSFSTLEIQRTEQGDSAMYLCASSLEGHGYTFGSGTRLTVV.

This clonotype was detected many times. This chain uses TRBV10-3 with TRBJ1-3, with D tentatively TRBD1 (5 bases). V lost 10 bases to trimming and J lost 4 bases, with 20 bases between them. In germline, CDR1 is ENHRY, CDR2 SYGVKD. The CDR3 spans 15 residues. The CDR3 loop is CATIPRDGKGNTIYF. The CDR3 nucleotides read TGTGCCACAATACCCCGGGACGGAAAAGGAAACACCATATATTTT.

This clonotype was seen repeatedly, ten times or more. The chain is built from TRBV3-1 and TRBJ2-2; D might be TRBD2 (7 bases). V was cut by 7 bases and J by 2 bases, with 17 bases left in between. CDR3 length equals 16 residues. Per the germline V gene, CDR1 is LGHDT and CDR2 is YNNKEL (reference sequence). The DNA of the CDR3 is TGTGCCAGCAAATCTGGGCGGGGGCCTAACACCGGGGAGCTGTTTTTT. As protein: CASKSGRGPNTGELFF.

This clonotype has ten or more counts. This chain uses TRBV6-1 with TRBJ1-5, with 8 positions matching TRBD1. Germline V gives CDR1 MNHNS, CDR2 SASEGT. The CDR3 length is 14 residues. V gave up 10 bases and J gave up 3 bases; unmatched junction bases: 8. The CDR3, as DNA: TGTGCCATCCAGGGGGCGCGAGACAATCAGCCCCAGCATTTT. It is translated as CAIQGARDNQPQHF.

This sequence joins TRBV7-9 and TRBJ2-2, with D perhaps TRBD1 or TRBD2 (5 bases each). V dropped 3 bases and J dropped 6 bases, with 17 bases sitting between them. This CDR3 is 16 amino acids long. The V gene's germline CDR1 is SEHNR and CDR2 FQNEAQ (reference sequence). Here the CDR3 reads CASSFTTGTEAGELFF. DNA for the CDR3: TGTGCCAGCAGCTTTACCACCGGGACGGAGGCCGGGGAGCTGTTTTTT.

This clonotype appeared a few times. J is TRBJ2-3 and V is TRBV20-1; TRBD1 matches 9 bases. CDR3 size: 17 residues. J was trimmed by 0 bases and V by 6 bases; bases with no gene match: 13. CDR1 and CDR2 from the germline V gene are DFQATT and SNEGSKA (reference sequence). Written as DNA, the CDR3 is TGCAGTGCGACTCCGGGACAGGGAATTTCTAGCACAGATACGCAGTATTTT. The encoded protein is CSATPGQGISSTDTQYF.

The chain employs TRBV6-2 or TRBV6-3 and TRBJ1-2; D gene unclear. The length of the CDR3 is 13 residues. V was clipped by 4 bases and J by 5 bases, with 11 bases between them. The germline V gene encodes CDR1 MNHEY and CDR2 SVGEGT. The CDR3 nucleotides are TGTGCCAGCAGTTTAGACGGAGCTTATGGCTACACCTTC. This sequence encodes CASSLDGAYGYTF.

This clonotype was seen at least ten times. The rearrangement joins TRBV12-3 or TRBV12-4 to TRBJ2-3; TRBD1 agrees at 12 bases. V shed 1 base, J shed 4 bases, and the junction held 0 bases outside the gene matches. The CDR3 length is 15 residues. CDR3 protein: CASSLGDRGPDTQYF. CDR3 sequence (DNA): TGTGCCAGCAGTTTAGGGGACAGGGGGCCAGATACGCAGTATTTT.

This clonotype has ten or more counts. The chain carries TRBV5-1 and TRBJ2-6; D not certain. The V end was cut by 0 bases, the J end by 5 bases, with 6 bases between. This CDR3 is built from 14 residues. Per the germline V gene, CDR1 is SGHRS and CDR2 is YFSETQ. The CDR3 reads CASSLDSWANVLTF. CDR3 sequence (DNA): TGCGCCAGCAGCTTGGATAGCTGGGCCAACGTCCTGACTTTC.